This TCR beta chain came from a study of blood T cell repertoires in COVID-19. Study overall: PBMCs, B-cell-depleted T cells, or T cells provided the cDNA or gDNA that made up the material.

Original data processing: The assay estimated nucleated cells by amplifying reference gene primers. TCRdb keeps only in-frame clones here, not all; method: immunoSEQ multiplex PCR. That table is the source of V, J and clone size, and D and trimming were worked out from the DNA. The sample records fewer than 250,000 clones, around four fifths being singletons. As regards this clone: Other DNA sequences in the sample encode the same CDR3.

The CDR3 consists of 14 residues. Per the germline V gene, CDR1 is LGHDT and CDR2 is YNNKEL (reference sequence). Trimming took 2 bases from V and 3 from J; bases not matched to a gene: 4. The TCR sequence derives from a woman between 45 and 60 years old with acute or convalescent COVID-19. This chain connects TRBV3-1 (or the pseudogene TRBV3-2) to TRBJ2-7; 7 bases are a match to TRBD2. Sequencing was performed on peripheral blood. Here the CDR3 DNA reads TGTGCCAGCAGCCAATTGGGCGGGAGCTACGAGCAGTACTTC. This translates into CASSQLGGSYEQYF.